These T cell receptor beta chains were read from a single sample in a study of vaccination and CD4 T cells after COVID-19. What these receptors recognize is not known. One entry per CDR3 protein results from TCRdb running MiXCR on the PCR reads. In the table there are more than 20,000 distinct CDR3 sequences, 38% of which are singletons. The sample consisted of CD4+ T cells from blood, cultured in vitro, taken before SARS-CoV-2 vaccination. The source is a human donor who had recovered from COVID-19. The CDR3 runs from the conserved cysteine through the conserved F or W. D genes are given only for firm matches. Part of the rows lack a size; the others show once, few, many or a class for expanded clones.

j_call: TRBJ2-3
d_call: -
clone_size: -
v_call: TRBV20-1
cdr3_aa: CSAIGPGSTDTQYF
cdr3_nt: TGCAGTGCCATAGGACCGGGGAGCACAGATACGCAGTATTTT

j_call: TRBJ2-5
d_call: -
clone_size: -
v_call: TRBV20-1
cdr3_aa: CSAPRHKETQYF
cdr3_nt: TGCAGTGCCCCGAGACACAAAGAGACCCAGTACTTC

j_call: TRBJ1-1
d_call: TRBD1
clone_size: -
v_call: TRBV14
cdr3_aa: CASSPQTGWVTEAFF
cdr3_nt: TGTGCCAGCAGCCCCCAGACAGGGTGGGTGACTGAAGCTTTCTTT

j_call: TRBJ1-2
d_call: TRBD1
clone_size: -
v_call: TRBV19
cdr3_aa: CASRDRGANYGYTF
cdr3_nt: TGTGCCAGCCGGGACAGGGGCGCTAACTATGGCTACACCTTC

j_call: TRBJ1-5
d_call: TRBD1
clone_size: few
v_call: TRBV30
cdr3_aa: CAWSGTGHQPQHF
cdr3_nt: TGTGCCTGGAGTGGGACAGGGCATCAGCCCCAGCATTTT

j_call: TRBJ1-1
d_call: -
clone_size: -
v_call: TRBV20-1
cdr3_aa: CSATAPDVGGVNEAFF
cdr3_nt: TGCAGTGCTACCGCCCCGGACGTCGGTGGGGTAAATGAAGCTTTCTTT

j_call: TRBJ1-5
d_call: -
clone_size: medium-sized
v_call: TRBV15
cdr3_aa: CATSREGEGDQPQHF
cdr3_nt: TGTGCCACCAGCAGAGAAGGGGAGGGCGATCAGCCCCAGCATTTT

j_call: TRBJ1-2
d_call: -
clone_size: few
v_call: TRBV2
cdr3_aa: CASSPRQVDGYTF
cdr3_nt: TGTGCCAGCAGCCCCCGGCAGGTTGATGGCTACACCTTC

j_call: TRBJ2-1
d_call: TRBD2
clone_size: -
v_call: TRBV14
cdr3_aa: CASSHPSGYNEQFF
cdr3_nt: TGTGCCAGCAGCCACCCTAGCGGGTACAATGAGCAGTTCTTC

j_call: TRBJ1-6
d_call: -
clone_size: few
v_call: TRBV27
cdr3_aa: CASSTYNSPLHF
cdr3_nt: TGTGCCAGCAGCACCTATAATTCACCCCTCCACTTT

j_call: TRBJ2-1
d_call: TRBD2
clone_size: -
v_call: TRBV19
cdr3_aa: CASSQVVGLAGGSYNEQFF
cdr3_nt: TGCGCCAGCAGCCAAGTAGTAGGACTAGCGGGGGGGTCCTACAATGAGCAGTTCTTC

j_call: TRBJ1-6
d_call: TRBD1
clone_size: -
v_call: TRBV19
cdr3_aa: CASSPRTGNNSPLHF
cdr3_nt: TGTGCCAGTAGTCCGAGGACAGGGAATAATTCACCCCTCCACTTT

j_call: TRBJ1-2
d_call: -
clone_size: -
v_call: TRBV19
cdr3_aa: CASSTSFSNYGYTF
cdr3_nt: TGTGCCAGTAGCACAAGTTTCTCTAACTATGGCTACACCTTC

j_call: TRBJ1-2
d_call: -
clone_size: few
v_call: TRBV2
cdr3_aa: CASSGLYGALGYTF
cdr3_nt: TGTGCCAGCAGTGGATTGTATGGGGCGCTTGGCTACACCTTC

j_call: TRBJ1-2
d_call: -
clone_size: -
v_call: TRBV12-3/TRBV12-4
cdr3_aa: CASSLREFYGYTF
cdr3_nt: TGTGCCAGCAGTTTAAGGGAGTTCTATGGCTACACCTTC

j_call: TRBJ2-1
d_call: TRBD2
clone_size: -
v_call: TRBV19
cdr3_aa: CASSRTSGIEGNEQFF
cdr3_nt: TGTGCCAGTAGTCGGACTAGCGGGATTGAGGGCAATGAGCAGTTCTTC

j_call: TRBJ1-1
d_call: -
clone_size: -
v_call: TRBV12-3/TRBV12-4
cdr3_aa: CASSLAGHTNTEAFF
cdr3_nt: TGTGCCAGCAGTTTAGCAGGACATACGAACACTGAAGCTTTCTTT

j_call: TRBJ1-5
d_call: -
clone_size: few
v_call: TRBV7-8
cdr3_aa: CASSLLWDQPQHF
cdr3_nt: TGTGCCAGCAGCTTACTTTGGGATCAGCCCCAGCATTTT

j_call: TRBJ1-1
d_call: TRBD1
clone_size: few
v_call: TRBV20-1
cdr3_aa: CSARVITPGQGNTEAFF
cdr3_nt: TGCAGTGCTAGAGTAATCACCCCGGGACAGGGGAACACTGAAGCTTTCTTT

j_call: TRBJ2-1
d_call: -
clone_size: -
v_call: TRBV4-1
cdr3_aa: CASSQGGSSYNEQFF
cdr3_nt: TGCGCCAGCAGCCAAGGGGGGAGCTCCTACAATGAGCAGTTCTTC

j_call: TRBJ1-2
d_call: -
clone_size: few
v_call: TRBV6-1
cdr3_aa: CASSERGDYGYTF
cdr3_nt: TGTGCCAGCAGTGAAAGGGGGGACTATGGCTACACCTTC

j_call: TRBJ1-5
d_call: -
clone_size: -
v_call: TRBV19
cdr3_aa: CASILQPQHF
cdr3_nt: TGTGCCAGTATATTACAGCCCCAGCATTTT

j_call: TRBJ1-5
d_call: -
clone_size: -
v_call: TRBV7-2
cdr3_aa: CASSLEGPGTPQPQHF
cdr3_nt: TGTGCCAGCAGCTTAGAGGGGCCCGGGACCCCTCAGCCCCAGCATTTT

j_call: TRBJ1-2
d_call: -
clone_size: medium-sized
v_call: TRBV29-1
cdr3_aa: CSVPEGGYTF
cdr3_nt: TGCAGCGTCCCTGAGGGTGGCTACACCTTC

j_call: TRBJ2-1
d_call: -
clone_size: -
v_call: TRBV2
cdr3_aa: CASSEIREGEQFF
cdr3_nt: TGTGCCAGCAGTGAGATCAGGGAAGGTGAGCAGTTCTTC

j_call: TRBJ1-5
d_call: -
clone_size: -
v_call: TRBV7-8
cdr3_aa: CASSLLRTPRGQPQHF
cdr3_nt: TGTGCCAGCAGCTTACTACGGACGCCCAGGGGTCAGCCCCAGCATTTT

j_call: TRBJ1-4
d_call: TRBD1
clone_size: -
v_call: TRBV20-1
cdr3_aa: CSAARTGGDEKLFF
cdr3_nt: TGCAGTGCGGCTAGGACAGGGGGCGATGAAAAACTGTTTTTT

j_call: TRBJ1-6
d_call: -
clone_size: few
v_call: TRBV6-1
cdr3_aa: CASRELQGTYNSPLHF
cdr3_nt: TGTGCCAGCAGGGAATTACAGGGAACCTATAATTCACCCCTCCACTTT

j_call: TRBJ2-1
d_call: TRBD2
clone_size: few
v_call: TRBV20-1
cdr3_aa: CSASRRGSYNEQFF
cdr3_nt: TGCAGTGCTAGTAGGCGGGGGTCCTACAATGAGCAGTTCTTC

j_call: TRBJ2-3
d_call: TRBD2
clone_size: -
v_call: TRBV20-1
cdr3_aa: CSARGTRYGTDTQYF
cdr3_nt: TGCAGTGCTAGAGGGACTAGATATGGCACAGATACGCAGTATTTT

j_call: TRBJ1-1
d_call: TRBD1
clone_size: few
v_call: TRBV29-1
cdr3_aa: CSAWDRGSEAFF
cdr3_nt: TGCAGCGCCTGGGACAGGGGGTCTGAAGCTTTCTTT

j_call: TRBJ2-7
d_call: -
clone_size: -
v_call: TRBV7-2
cdr3_aa: CASSLAPRTDDEQYF
cdr3_nt: TGTGCCAGCAGCTTAGCGCCAAGGACCGACGACGAGCAGTACTTC

j_call: TRBJ1-3
d_call: -
clone_size: -
v_call: TRBV11-3
cdr3_aa: CASSLDRVGAHSGNTIYF
cdr3_nt: TGTGCCAGCAGCTTAGATCGGGTCGGGGCCCACTCTGGAAACACCATATATTTT

j_call: TRBJ2-3
d_call: TRBD2
clone_size: -
v_call: TRBV20-1
cdr3_aa: CSAVTTSGRADTQYF
cdr3_nt: TGCAGTGCAGTAACGACTAGCGGGAGGGCAGATACGCAGTATTTT

j_call: TRBJ1-1
d_call: TRBD1
clone_size: few
v_call: TRBV6-1
cdr3_aa: CASSTQGWGTEAFF
cdr3_nt: TGTGCCAGCAGTACACAGGGGTGGGGCACTGAAGCTTTCTTT

j_call: TRBJ2-4
d_call: TRBD1
clone_size: once
v_call: TRBV27
cdr3_aa: CASSSAGTGQIQYF
cdr3_nt: TGTGCCAGCAGTTCGGCCGGGACAGGACAAATTCAGTACTTC

j_call: TRBJ2-2
d_call: TRBD2
clone_size: -
v_call: TRBV6-5
cdr3_aa: CASSYSTSGAGELLF
cdr3_nt: TGTGCCAGCAGTTACTCGACTAGCGGGGCCGGGGAGCTGCTTTTT

j_call: TRBJ1-3
d_call: TRBD1
clone_size: -
v_call: TRBV2
cdr3_aa: CASSEAGGQLISGNTIYF
cdr3_nt: TGTGCCAGCAGTGAAGCGGGGGGACAGCTTATATCTGGAAACACCATATATTTT

j_call: TRBJ2-3
d_call: TRBD1
clone_size: -
v_call: TRBV11-3
cdr3_aa: CASSLNQGGTDTQYF
cdr3_nt: TGTGCCAGCAGCTTAAATCAGGGGGGCACAGATACGCAGTATTTT

j_call: TRBJ1-1
d_call: -
clone_size: few
v_call: TRBV6-5
cdr3_aa: CASSYSNRANTEAFF
cdr3_nt: TGTGCCAGCAGTTACTCGAACCGAGCGAACACTGAAGCTTTCTTT

j_call: TRBJ1-2
d_call: -
clone_size: -
v_call: TRBV12-3/TRBV12-4
cdr3_aa: CASRPADVYGYTF
cdr3_nt: TGTGCCAGCAGACCCGCCGACGTCTATGGCTACACCTTC

j_call: TRBJ1-1
d_call: TRBD1
clone_size: -
v_call: TRBV4-2
cdr3_aa: CASSQAQGARNTEAFF
cdr3_nt: TGTGCCAGCAGCCAAGCACAGGGGGCGCGGAACACTGAAGCTTTCTTT

j_call: TRBJ2-1
d_call: -
clone_size: -
v_call: TRBV15
cdr3_aa: CATSRDTGEAPPEQFF
cdr3_nt: TGTGCCACCAGCAGAGATACGGGGGAGGCCCCTCCCGAGCAGTTCTTC

j_call: TRBJ2-1
d_call: -
clone_size: once
v_call: TRBV2
cdr3_aa: CASSEVAGEQFF
cdr3_nt: TGTGCCAGCAGTGAAGTTGCAGGTGAGCAGTTCTTC